Reported below is one T cell receptor beta chain. One end of the junction varies from germline; a read error may be responsible. These data are taken from a study of blood T cells in healthy people across ages. A second roughly 6 to 12 cycle PCR used barcoded and J-beta primers. Sequencing yielded, for each sample, at least 3 million paired-end reads carrying CDR3. One entry per CDR3 protein, called by TCRdb with MiXCR from the 5' RACE reads. The repertoire holds approximately 960,000 distinct CDR3 sequences, roughly 28% seen once, with 10% to 13% in the top ten. The germline V gene encodes CDR1 MNHNY and CDR2 SVGAGI (reference sequence). The CDR3 totals 15 residues. The same data also went into a second study, on T cells of mothers and their children. That study reports: A few healthy Caucasian mothers, along with their six children, served as the donors. When the second PCR was run, its M1S primer added sample barcodes and 2-4 random nucleotides.

This TCR came from a woman in her 40s in good health. Sequenced: blood. The V gene is TRBV6-6, the J gene TRBJ2-6; possibly TRBD1 for D (6 bases). The CDR3 sequence: CASSYYRAGANVRTF. The CDR3 nucleotides are TGTGCCAGCAGTTACTACAGGGCTGGGGCCAACGTCCGGACTTTC.